This note documents a single T cell receptor (beta chain) sequence. Its target is not known. The germline gives CDR1 SGHRS, CDR2 YFSETQ. This CDR3 region has 15 residues. With V trimmed by 2 bases and J by 7 bases, 5 bases remained unmatched. TCRdb ran MiXCR on the 5' RACE reads and lists one entry per CDR3 protein. The data contain 350,000 to 550,000 distinct CDR3 sequences, 20% to 30% of them seen just once; the ten biggest clones take up 0.89%. The sample originates from a study of CD8 T cells in ankylosing spondylitis. Study results and caveats: Under 10 highly homologous variants formed a TCR beta motif that appeared characteristic of ankylosing spondylitis blood.

This TCR was sampled from a male donor with ankylosing spondylitis. Sequences were obtained from blood, either unsorted or a sorted T cell fraction (not recorded which). The chain carries TRBV5-1 and TRBJ1-6; 8 bases align to TRBD1. This CDR3 reads CASSFLDRDNSPLHF. The CDR3 DNA follows: TGCGCCAGCAGCTTTTTGGACAGGGACAATTCACCCCTCCACTTT.